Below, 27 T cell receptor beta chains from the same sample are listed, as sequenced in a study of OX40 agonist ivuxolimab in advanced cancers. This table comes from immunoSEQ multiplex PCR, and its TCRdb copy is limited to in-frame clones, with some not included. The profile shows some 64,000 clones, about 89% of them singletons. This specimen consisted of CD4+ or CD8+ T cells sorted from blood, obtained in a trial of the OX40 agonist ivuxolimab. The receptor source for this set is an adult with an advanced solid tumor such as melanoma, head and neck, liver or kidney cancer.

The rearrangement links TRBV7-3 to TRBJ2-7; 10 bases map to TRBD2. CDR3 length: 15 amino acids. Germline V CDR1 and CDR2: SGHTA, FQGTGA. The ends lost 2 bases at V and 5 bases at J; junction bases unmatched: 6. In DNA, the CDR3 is TGTGCCAGCAGCTTAGGCCTAGCGGGAGTGAACGAGCAGTACTTC. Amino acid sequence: CASSLGLAGVNEQYF.

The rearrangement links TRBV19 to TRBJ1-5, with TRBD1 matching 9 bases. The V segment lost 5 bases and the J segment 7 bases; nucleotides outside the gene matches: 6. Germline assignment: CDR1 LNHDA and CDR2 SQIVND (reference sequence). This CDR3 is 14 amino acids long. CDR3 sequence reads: CASSSTGGGQPQHF. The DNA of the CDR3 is TGTGCCAGTAGTTCTACAGGGGGCGGGCAGCCCCAGCATTTT.

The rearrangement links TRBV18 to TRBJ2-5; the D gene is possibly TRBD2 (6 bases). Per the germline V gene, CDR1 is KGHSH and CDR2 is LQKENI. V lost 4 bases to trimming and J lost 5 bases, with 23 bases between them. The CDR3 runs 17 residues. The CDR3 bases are TGTGCCAGCTCACACGGGAAGGGACGGGAGCTGAGTGAGACCCAGTACTTC. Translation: CASSHGKGRELSETQYF.

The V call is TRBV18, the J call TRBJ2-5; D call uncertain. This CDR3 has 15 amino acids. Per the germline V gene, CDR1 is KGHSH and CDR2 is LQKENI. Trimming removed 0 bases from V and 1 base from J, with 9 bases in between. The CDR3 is CASSPPLPSQETQYF. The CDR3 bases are TGTGCCAGCTCACCACCGCTCCCATCCCAAGAGACCCAGTACTTC.

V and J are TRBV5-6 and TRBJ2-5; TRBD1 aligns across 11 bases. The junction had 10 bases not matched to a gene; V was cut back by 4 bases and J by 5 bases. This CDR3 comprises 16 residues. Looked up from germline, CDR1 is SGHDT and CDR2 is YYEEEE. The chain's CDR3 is CASSPARTGGRETQYF. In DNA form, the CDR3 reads TGTGCCAGCAGCCCCGCCCGGACAGGGGGCCGGGAGACCCAGTACTTC.

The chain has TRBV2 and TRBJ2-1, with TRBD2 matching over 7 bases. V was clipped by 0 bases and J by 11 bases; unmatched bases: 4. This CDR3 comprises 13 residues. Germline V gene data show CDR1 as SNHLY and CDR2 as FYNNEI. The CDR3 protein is CASSEAVAGQQFF. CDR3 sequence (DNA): TGTGCCAGCAGTGAAGCGGTAGCGGGTCAGCAGTTCTTC.

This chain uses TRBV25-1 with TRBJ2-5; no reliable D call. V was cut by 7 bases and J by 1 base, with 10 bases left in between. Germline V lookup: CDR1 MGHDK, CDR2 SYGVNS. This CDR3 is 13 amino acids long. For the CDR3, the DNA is TGTGCCAGCACGGTTTCCGGCCAAGAGACCCAGTACTTC. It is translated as CASTVSGQETQYF.

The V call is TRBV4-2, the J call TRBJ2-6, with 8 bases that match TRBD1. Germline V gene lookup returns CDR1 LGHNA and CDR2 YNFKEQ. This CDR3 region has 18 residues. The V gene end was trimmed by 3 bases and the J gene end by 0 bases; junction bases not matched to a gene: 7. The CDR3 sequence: CASSQYTGGYSGANVLTF. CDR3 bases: TGTGCCAGCAGCCAGTATACAGGGGGTTACTCTGGGGCCAACGTCCTGACTTTC.

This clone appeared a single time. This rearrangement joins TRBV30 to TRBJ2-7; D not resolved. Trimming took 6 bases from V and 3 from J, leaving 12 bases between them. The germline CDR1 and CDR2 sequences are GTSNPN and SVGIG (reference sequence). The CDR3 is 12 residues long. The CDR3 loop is CACQTQNYEQYF. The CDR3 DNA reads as TGTGCCTGCCAAACCCAAAACTACGAGCAGTACTTC.

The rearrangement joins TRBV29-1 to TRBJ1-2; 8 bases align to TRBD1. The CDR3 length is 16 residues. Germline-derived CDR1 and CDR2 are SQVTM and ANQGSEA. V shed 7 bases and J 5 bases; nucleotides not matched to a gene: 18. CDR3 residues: CSDNPLFGQGPYGYTF. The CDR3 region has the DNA TGCAGCGACAACCCCTTATTCGGACAGGGACCTTATGGCTACACCTTC. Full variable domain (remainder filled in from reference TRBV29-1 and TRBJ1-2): SAVISQKPSRDICQRGTSLTIQCQVDSQVTMMFWYRQQPGQSLTLIATANQGSEATYESGFVIDKFPISRPNLTFSTLTVSNMSPEDSSIYLCSDNPLFGQGPYGYTFGSGTRLTVV.

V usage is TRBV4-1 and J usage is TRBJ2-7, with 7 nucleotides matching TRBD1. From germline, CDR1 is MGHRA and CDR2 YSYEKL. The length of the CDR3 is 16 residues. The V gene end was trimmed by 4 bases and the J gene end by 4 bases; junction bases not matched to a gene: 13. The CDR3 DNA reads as TGCGCCAGCAGCCGCTTTCCGACAGGGATCCAATACGAGCAGTACTTC. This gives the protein CASSRFPTGIQYEQYF.

DNA for the CDR3: TGTGCCTGGAGTGTACTGGGCATTGAAGCTTTCTTT. Translated, it gives CAWSVLGIEAFF. This chain uses TRBV30 with TRBJ1-1; D is unclear. Trimming shortened V by 0 bases and J by 7 bases, and 9 bases separated the two germline ends. Germline values: CDR1 GTSNPN, CDR2 SVGIG (reference sequence). The length of the CDR3 is 12 residues.

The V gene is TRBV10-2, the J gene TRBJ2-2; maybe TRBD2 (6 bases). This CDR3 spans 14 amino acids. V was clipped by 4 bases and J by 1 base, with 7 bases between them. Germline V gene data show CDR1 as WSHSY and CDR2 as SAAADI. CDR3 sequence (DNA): TGCGCCAGCAGTGCGGGGGTGAACACCGGGGAGCTGTTTTTT. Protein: CASSAGVNTGELFF.

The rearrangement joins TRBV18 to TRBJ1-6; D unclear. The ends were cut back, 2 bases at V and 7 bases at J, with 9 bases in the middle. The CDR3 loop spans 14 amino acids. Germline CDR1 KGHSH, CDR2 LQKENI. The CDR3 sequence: CASSPESGNSPLHF. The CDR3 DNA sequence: TGTGCCAGCTCACCAGAGTCCGGGAATTCACCCCTCCACTTT.

The CDR3 here is CASQVRGGTEAFF. The CDR3 nucleotides read TGTGCCAGCCAGGTCCGGGGAGGCACTGAAGCTTTCTTT. The chain employs TRBV2 and TRBJ1-1; D unresolved. The CDR3 is 13 amino acids. The germline gives CDR1 SNHLY, CDR2 FYNNEI. V lost 8 bases and J 4 bases, leaving 14 bases between the germline ends.

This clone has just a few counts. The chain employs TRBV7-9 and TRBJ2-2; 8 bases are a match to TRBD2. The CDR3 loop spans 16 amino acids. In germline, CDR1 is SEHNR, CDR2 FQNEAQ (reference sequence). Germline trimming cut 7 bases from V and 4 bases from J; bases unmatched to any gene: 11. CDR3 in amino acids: CASTPWTSLVTGELFF. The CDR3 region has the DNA TGTGCCAGCACCCCATGGACTAGCTTAGTCACCGGGGAGCTGTTTTTT.

The CDR3 sequence is CASSRRIMDEQYF. CDR3 in DNA: TGTGCCAGCAGCAGACGGATTATGGACGAGCAGTACTTC. The chain joins TRBV9 to TRBJ2-7; D ambiguous. Germline loops: CDR1 SGDLS, CDR2 YYNGEE. Between the trimmed V and J ends, which lost 4 bases and 5 bases, there was a span of 13 bases. The CDR3 covers 13 residues.

CDR3: CASSMSPPGRGGELFF. CDR3 nucleotides: TGTGCCAGTAGTATGAGCCCCCCAGGGCGGGGCGGGGAGCTGTTTTTT. V gene TRBV19 combines with J gene TRBJ2-2; D is possibly TRBD2 (6 bases). The CDR3 runs to 16 residues. V was cut by 3 bases and J by 7 bases, with 18 bases left in between. Per germline, CDR1 LNHDA and CDR2 SQIVND (reference sequence). Filled out from reference TRBV19 and TRBJ2-2, the complete variable domain reads DGGITQSPKYLFRKEGQNVTLSCEQNLNHDAMYWYRQDPGQGLRLIYYSQIVNDFQKGDIAEGYSVSREKKESFPLTVTSAQKNPTAFYLCASSMSPPGRGGELFFGEGSRLTVL.

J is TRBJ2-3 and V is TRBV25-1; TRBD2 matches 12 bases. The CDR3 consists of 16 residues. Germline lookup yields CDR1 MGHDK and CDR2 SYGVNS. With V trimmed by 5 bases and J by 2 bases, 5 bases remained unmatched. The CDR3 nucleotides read TGTGCCAGCAGTCCACGGACTAGCGGGGTCACAGATACGCAGTATTTT. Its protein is CASSPRTSGVTDTQYF.

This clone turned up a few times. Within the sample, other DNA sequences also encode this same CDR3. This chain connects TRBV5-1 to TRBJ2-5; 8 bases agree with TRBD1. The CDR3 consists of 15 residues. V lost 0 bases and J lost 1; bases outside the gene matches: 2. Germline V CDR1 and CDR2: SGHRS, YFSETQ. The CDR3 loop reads CASSLAGTGQETQYF. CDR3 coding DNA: TGCGCCAGCAGCTTGGCCGGGACAGGCCAAGAGACCCAGTACTTC.

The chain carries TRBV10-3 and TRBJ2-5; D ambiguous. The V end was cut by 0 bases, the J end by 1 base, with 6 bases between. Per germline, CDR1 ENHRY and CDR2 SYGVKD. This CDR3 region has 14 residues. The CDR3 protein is CAISESVSQETQYF. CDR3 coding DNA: TGTGCCATCAGTGAGTCGGTTTCCCAAGAGACCCAGTACTTC.

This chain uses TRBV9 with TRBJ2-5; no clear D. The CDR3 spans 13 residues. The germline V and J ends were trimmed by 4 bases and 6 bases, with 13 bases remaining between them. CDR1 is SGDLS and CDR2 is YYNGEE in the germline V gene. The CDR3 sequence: CASSSGALKTQYF. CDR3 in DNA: TGTGCCAGCAGCTCCGGAGCGCTCAAGACCCAGTACTTC.

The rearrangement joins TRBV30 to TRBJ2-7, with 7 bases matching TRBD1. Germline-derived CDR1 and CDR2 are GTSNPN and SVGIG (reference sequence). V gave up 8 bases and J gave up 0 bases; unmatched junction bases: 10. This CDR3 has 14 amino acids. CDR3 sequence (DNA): TGTGCCAGATCGTCTGACAGGGCCTCCTACGAGCAGTACTTC. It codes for CARSSDRASYEQYF.

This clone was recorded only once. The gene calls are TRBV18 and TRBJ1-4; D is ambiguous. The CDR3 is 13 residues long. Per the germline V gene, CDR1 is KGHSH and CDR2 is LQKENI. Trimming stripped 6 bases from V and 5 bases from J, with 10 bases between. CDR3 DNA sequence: TGTGCCAGCTCCCTCGGCTACAATGAAAAACTGTTTTTT. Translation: CASSLGYNEKLFF.

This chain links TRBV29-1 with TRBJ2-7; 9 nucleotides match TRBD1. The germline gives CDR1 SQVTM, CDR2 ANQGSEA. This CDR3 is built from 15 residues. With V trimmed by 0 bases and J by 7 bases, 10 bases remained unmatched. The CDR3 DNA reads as TGCAGCGTTGAAGATATGGTACAGGGGGCAGGGGAGCAGTACTTC. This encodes CSVEDMVQGAGEQYF.

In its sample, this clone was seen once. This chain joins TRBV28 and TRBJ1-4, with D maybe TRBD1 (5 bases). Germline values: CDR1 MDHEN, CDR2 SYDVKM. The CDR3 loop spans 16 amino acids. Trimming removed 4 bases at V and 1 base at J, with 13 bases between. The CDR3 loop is CASSYSWGGTNEKLFF. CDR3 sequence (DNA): TGTGCCAGCAGTTACTCCTGGGGGGGAACTAATGAAAAACTGTTTTTT.

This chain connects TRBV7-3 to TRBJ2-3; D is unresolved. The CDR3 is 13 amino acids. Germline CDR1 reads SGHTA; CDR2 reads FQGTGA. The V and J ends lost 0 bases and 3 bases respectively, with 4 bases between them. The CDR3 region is CASSLTTTDTQYF. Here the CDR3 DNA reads TGTGCCAGCAGCTTAACAACTACAGATACGCAGTATTTT.